This T cell receptor (beta chain) was obtained from a study of T cell responses to AZD1222 COVID-19 vaccine. The germline gives CDR1 MNHEY, CDR2 SMNVEV (reference sequence). The V segment lost 5 bases and the J segment 5 bases; nucleotides outside the gene matches: 8. CDR3 length: 14 amino acids. Measured with immunoSEQ multiplex PCR; TCRdb has only the in-frame clones, and not every one. The data show 200,000 to 250,000 clones, with more than 85% seen just once and about 1% held by the top ten. About this clone: Its specificity is not known.

Study results and limitations: It should be noted that donors were predominantly white British and more often female, and clonal diversity was possibly underestimated.

This sequence joins TRBV27 and TRBJ1-1; 7 nucleotides agree with TRBD1. The specimen comprised peripheral blood, sampled on day 0 of MenACWY control vaccination. This clonotype was obtained from an adult in good health. The CDR3 DNA reads TGTGCCAGCAGTACCAACAGGGGCGGGACTGAAGCTTTCTTT. This translates into CASSTNRGGTEAFF.